The rows below give T cell receptor beta chains drawn from one sample of a study of OX40 agonist ivuxolimab in advanced cancers. The repertoire was sequenced with immunoSEQ multiplex PCR; TCRdb's copy has only in-frame clones and lacks some. Here the sample spans 70,000 to 85,000 clones, 85% being singletons. This specimen consisted of CD4+ or CD8+ T cells sorted from blood, obtained in a trial of the OX40 agonist ivuxolimab. The receptor set was obtained from an adult with an advanced solid tumor such as melanoma, head and neck, liver or kidney cancer. The CDR3 runs from the conserved cysteine through the conserved F or W. A D gene is named only where the DNA matches it firmly. Expanded clones are given a class, and other clones once, few, many or no size at all.

cdr3_aa: CASSSGTSGSYEQYF
cdr3_nt: TGTGCCAGCAGTTCAGGGACTAGCGGCTCCTACGAGCAGTACTTC
clone_size: -
v_call: TRBV28
d_call: TRBD2
j_call: TRBJ2-7

cdr3_aa: CASSITGFAGELFF
cdr3_nt: TGTGCCAGCAGCATCACAGGGTTCGCCGGGGAGCTGTTTTTT
clone_size: -
v_call: TRBV5-6
d_call: -
j_call: TRBJ2-2

cdr3_aa: CASSEGGSGNTIYF
cdr3_nt: TGTGCCAGCAGTGAGGGCGGCTCTGGAAACACCATATATTTT
clone_size: -
v_call: TRBV6-1
d_call: -
j_call: TRBJ1-3

cdr3_aa: CASRPLGGSYEQYF
cdr3_nt: TGTGCCAGCAGGCCCCTCGGAGGGTCCTACGAGCAGTACTTC
clone_size: -
v_call: TRBV28
d_call: -
j_call: TRBJ2-7

cdr3_aa: CASTKMVVNQPQHF
cdr3_nt: TGTGCCAGCACCAAAATGGTGGTTAATCAGCCCCAGCATTTT
clone_size: -
v_call: TRBV28
d_call: -
j_call: TRBJ1-5

cdr3_aa: CASSHHEGQASYEQYF
cdr3_nt: TGTGCCAGCAGCCACCATGAGGGACAGGCCTCCTACGAGCAGTACTTC
clone_size: few
v_call: TRBV11-3
d_call: TRBD1
j_call: TRBJ2-7

cdr3_aa: CASSTRTGWETQYF
cdr3_nt: TGTGCCAGCAGCACTAGGACAGGGTGGGAGACCCAGTACTTC
clone_size: -
v_call: TRBV5-6
d_call: TRBD1
j_call: TRBJ2-5

cdr3_aa: CASSPGVSSTDTQYF
cdr3_nt: TGTGCCAGCAGCCCCGGGGTCTCTAGCACAGATACGCAGTATTTT
clone_size: -
v_call: TRBV7-6
d_call: -
j_call: TRBJ2-3

cdr3_aa: CASSLRGGGPYNEQFF
cdr3_nt: TGTGCCAGCAGTTTGAGGGGCGGGGGCCCCTACAATGAGCAGTTCTTC
clone_size: -
v_call: TRBV28
d_call: -
j_call: TRBJ2-1

cdr3_aa: CASSYYTSGYEQYF
cdr3_nt: TGTGCCAGCAGTTACTATACTAGCGGCTACGAGCAGTACTTC
clone_size: -
v_call: TRBV6-6
d_call: TRBD2
j_call: TRBJ2-7

cdr3_aa: CASSYSAGSNQPQHF
cdr3_nt: TGTGCCAGCAGTTACAGCGCGGGGTCCAATCAGCCCCAGCATTTT
clone_size: -
v_call: TRBV6-5
d_call: -
j_call: TRBJ1-5

cdr3_aa: CASSSTGRDTQYF
cdr3_nt: TGTGCCAGCAGTTCTACAGGGAGAGATACGCAGTATTTT
clone_size: -
v_call: TRBV28
d_call: -
j_call: TRBJ2-3

cdr3_aa: CASSAERTDTQYF
cdr3_nt: TGTGCCAGCAGTGCCGAGAGGACAGATACGCAGTATTTT
clone_size: few
v_call: TRBV2
d_call: -
j_call: TRBJ2-3

cdr3_aa: CASSSYYGYTF
cdr3_nt: TGTGCCAGCAGTTCCTACTATGGCTACACCTTC
clone_size: few
v_call: TRBV28
d_call: -
j_call: TRBJ1-2

cdr3_aa: CASSYPTGGVETQYF
cdr3_nt: TGTGCCAGCAGCTACCCGACAGGGGGCGTGGAGACCCAGTACTTC
clone_size: -
v_call: TRBV11-2
d_call: TRBD1
j_call: TRBJ2-5

cdr3_aa: CAAKNYGYTF
cdr3_nt: TGTGCCGCTAAGAACTATGGCTACACCTTC
clone_size: -
v_call: TRBV30
d_call: -
j_call: TRBJ1-2

cdr3_aa: CASSLDPPSGTFF
cdr3_nt: TGTGCCAGCAGCTTAGACCCCCCTTCCGGAACTTTCTTT
clone_size: -
v_call: TRBV7-9
d_call: -
j_call: TRBJ1-1

cdr3_aa: CASSPGRISDEQFF
cdr3_nt: TGTGCCAGCAGCCCGGGACGCATCTCCGATGAGCAGTTCTTC
clone_size: -
v_call: TRBV27
d_call: -
j_call: TRBJ2-1

cdr3_aa: CASSPGEPGANVLTF
cdr3_nt: TGTGCCAGCAGCCCAGGGGAACCTGGGGCCAACGTCCTGACTTTC
clone_size: -
v_call: TRBV7-7
d_call: -
j_call: TRBJ2-6

cdr3_aa: CATGPYEEGTDTQYF
cdr3_nt: TGTGCCACAGGTCCCTACGAGGAGGGCACAGATACGCAGTATTTT
clone_size: -
v_call: TRBV10-3
d_call: -
j_call: TRBJ2-3

cdr3_aa: CASSPSTGGLGYGYTF
cdr3_nt: TGTGCCAGCAGCCCCTCGACAGGGGGCCTAGGATATGGCTACACCTTC
clone_size: -
v_call: TRBV28
d_call: TRBD1
j_call: TRBJ1-2

cdr3_aa: CASSLSTDTQYF
cdr3_nt: TGTGCCAGCAGCCTTAGCACAGATACGCAGTATTTT
clone_size: -
v_call: TRBV5-4
d_call: -
j_call: TRBJ2-3

cdr3_aa: CAGGAGGAGTQYF
cdr3_nt: TGTGCCGGGGGCGCGGGAGGGGCCGGGACCCAGTACTTC
clone_size: -
v_call: TRBV11-2
d_call: TRBD2
j_call: TRBJ2-5

cdr3_aa: CASRLSRSFQETQYF
cdr3_nt: TGTGCCAGCAGGCTGTCCCGGTCCTTCCAAGAGACCCAGTACTTC
clone_size: few
v_call: TRBV2
d_call: -
j_call: TRBJ2-5

cdr3_aa: CASRLRGLYGYTF
cdr3_nt: TGTGCCAGCAGACTCAGGGGACTCTATGGCTACACCTTC
clone_size: -
v_call: TRBV2
d_call: -
j_call: TRBJ1-2

cdr3_aa: CASRLGGGGSSGEQFF
cdr3_nt: TGTGCCAGCCGCCTGGGGGGGGGCGGCAGTTCAGGGGAGCAGTTCTTC
clone_size: once
v_call: TRBV7-2
d_call: -
j_call: TRBJ2-1

cdr3_aa: CASSPPGTGQDEQYF
cdr3_nt: TGTGCCAGCTCACCCCCGGGGACAGGTCAGGACGAGCAGTACTTC
clone_size: -
v_call: TRBV18
d_call: TRBD1
j_call: TRBJ2-7

cdr3_aa: CASSLASGELFF
cdr3_nt: TGTGCCAGCAGCTTGGCCTCCGGGGAGCTGTTTTTT
clone_size: -
v_call: TRBV5-6
d_call: -
j_call: TRBJ2-2

cdr3_aa: CASSEYNSNQPQHF
cdr3_nt: TGTGCCAGCAGTGAATATAATAGCAATCAGCCCCAGCATTTT
clone_size: -
v_call: TRBV2
d_call: -
j_call: TRBJ1-5

cdr3_aa: CSVSHSGALAQYF
cdr3_nt: TGCAGCGTTTCTCATAGCGGGGCATTAGCGCAGTATTTT
clone_size: -
v_call: TRBV29-1
d_call: TRBD2
j_call: TRBJ2-3

cdr3_aa: CASTQTGTNEKLFF
cdr3_nt: TGTGCCAGTACCCAGACTGGGACTAATGAAAAACTGTTTTTT
clone_size: -
v_call: TRBV19
d_call: -
j_call: TRBJ1-4

cdr3_aa: CASSFRRSFTEAFF
cdr3_nt: TGTGCCAGCAGTTTCCGGAGGTCCTTCACTGAAGCTTTCTTT
clone_size: once
v_call: TRBV28
d_call: -
j_call: TRBJ1-1

cdr3_aa: CASSYRGAQNGYTF
cdr3_nt: TGTGCCAGCAGTTACCGGGGGGCGCAGAATGGCTACACCTTC
clone_size: -
v_call: TRBV6-5
d_call: -
j_call: TRBJ1-2

cdr3_aa: CASSQDRALDTEAFF
cdr3_nt: TGCGCCAGCAGCCAAGATCGGGCCCTAGACACTGAAGCTTTCTTT
clone_size: -
v_call: TRBV4-1
d_call: -
j_call: TRBJ1-1

cdr3_aa: CASSSGSSGNTIYF
cdr3_nt: TGTGCCAGCAGCTCGGGGAGTTCTGGAAACACCATATATTTT
clone_size: -
v_call: TRBV5-4
d_call: -
j_call: TRBJ1-3

cdr3_aa: CASSHERGRYNEQFF
cdr3_nt: TGTGCCAGCAGTCATGAGCGGGGTCGCTACAATGAGCAGTTCTTC
clone_size: -
v_call: TRBV28
d_call: TRBD2
j_call: TRBJ2-1

cdr3_aa: CATWDRNQPQHF
cdr3_nt: TGTGCCACCTGGGACAGAAATCAGCCCCAGCATTTT
clone_size: -
v_call: TRBV27
d_call: TRBD1
j_call: TRBJ1-5

cdr3_aa: CASSYSGTNNSPLHF
cdr3_nt: TGTGCCAGCAGCTATTCGGGGACGAATAATTCACCCCTCCACTTT
clone_size: -
v_call: TRBV28
d_call: -
j_call: TRBJ1-6

cdr3_aa: CAIRLGTSGYPLPEQYF
cdr3_nt: TGTGCCATCAGGTTGGGGACTAGCGGGTACCCCTTGCCCGAGCAGTACTTC
clone_size: -
v_call: TRBV10-3
d_call: TRBD2
j_call: TRBJ2-7

cdr3_aa: CASSLRGDYEQYF
cdr3_nt: TGTGCCAGCAGCCTAAGGGGGGACTACGAGCAGTACTTC
clone_size: -
v_call: TRBV7-3
d_call: -
j_call: TRBJ2-7

cdr3_aa: CASSSDLLISAGANVLTF
cdr3_nt: TGCGCCAGCAGCTCGGACTTGCTGATATCTGCTGGGGCCAACGTCCTGACTTTC
clone_size: -
v_call: TRBV5-1
d_call: -
j_call: TRBJ2-6

cdr3_aa: CAIYTANTGELFF
cdr3_nt: TGTGCCATCTATACCGCGAACACCGGGGAGCTGTTTTTT
clone_size: -
v_call: TRBV28
d_call: -
j_call: TRBJ2-2

cdr3_aa: CASSDGGGAYNEQFF
cdr3_nt: TGTGCCAGCAGTGATGGCGGGGGGGCCTACAATGAGCAGTTCTTC
clone_size: -
v_call: TRBV6-1
d_call: TRBD2
j_call: TRBJ2-1

cdr3_aa: CASSLFGRVRNTEAFF
cdr3_nt: TGTGCCAGCAGTTTATTTGGCAGAGTCAGAAACACTGAAGCTTTCTTT
clone_size: -
v_call: TRBV27
d_call: -
j_call: TRBJ1-1

cdr3_aa: CASSAGLVAKNIQYF
cdr3_nt: TGTGCCAGCAGCGCGGGGCTGGTTGCCAAAAACATTCAGTACTTC
clone_size: -
v_call: TRBV9
d_call: -
j_call: TRBJ2-4

cdr3_aa: CASSLDTTYEQYF
cdr3_nt: TGTGCCAGCAGCTTAGACACCACCTACGAGCAGTACTTC
clone_size: -
v_call: TRBV7-2
d_call: -
j_call: TRBJ2-7

cdr3_aa: CASSVWSGETQYF
cdr3_nt: TGTGCCAGCAGCGTATGGTCGGGGGAGACCCAGTACTTC
clone_size: -
v_call: TRBV9
d_call: -
j_call: TRBJ2-5

cdr3_aa: CASSIATGTPSYEQYF
cdr3_nt: TGTGCCAGTAGTATAGCAACGGGGACCCCCTCCTACGAGCAGTACTTC
clone_size: -
v_call: TRBV19
d_call: -
j_call: TRBJ2-7

cdr3_aa: CASSFGTSGPTYEQYF
cdr3_nt: TGTGCCAGCAGCTTCGGGACTAGCGGCCCAACTTACGAGCAGTACTTC
clone_size: -
v_call: TRBV5-4
d_call: TRBD2
j_call: TRBJ2-7

cdr3_aa: CASSQEWGPNEKLFF
cdr3_nt: TGCGCCAGCAGCCAAGAGTGGGGACCTAATGAAAAACTGTTTTTT
clone_size: -
v_call: TRBV4-1
d_call: -
j_call: TRBJ1-4

cdr3_aa: CASSRSGTGDEQYF
cdr3_nt: TGTGCCAGCAGCCGTTCCGGGACAGGCGACGAGCAGTACTTC
clone_size: -
v_call: TRBV7-9
d_call: TRBD1
j_call: TRBJ2-7

cdr3_aa: CASSFNEQFF
cdr3_nt: TGTGCCAGCAGTTTTAATGAGCAGTTCTTC
clone_size: -
v_call: TRBV28
d_call: -
j_call: TRBJ2-1

cdr3_aa: CASSPGPELSYEQYF
cdr3_nt: TGCGCCAGCAGCCCGGGCCCGGAGCTCTCCTACGAGCAGTACTTC
clone_size: once
v_call: TRBV4-3
d_call: -
j_call: TRBJ2-7

cdr3_aa: CASSPEVRELFF
cdr3_nt: TGCGCCAGCAGCCCTGAGGTTCGGGAGCTGTTTTTT
clone_size: -
v_call: TRBV5-1
d_call: -
j_call: TRBJ2-2

cdr3_aa: CASSPLGVGGQETQYF
cdr3_nt: TGTGCCAGCAGTCCACTGGGGGTGGGAGGGCAAGAGACCCAGTACTTC
clone_size: once
v_call: TRBV7-2
d_call: TRBD2
j_call: TRBJ2-5

cdr3_aa: CASSTQGNEQFF
cdr3_nt: TGTGCCAGCAGCACCCAGGGCAATGAGCAGTTCTTC
clone_size: -
v_call: TRBV7-3
d_call: -
j_call: TRBJ2-1

cdr3_aa: CASSPDRRLNTIYF
cdr3_nt: TGTGCCAGCAGTCCGGACAGGAGGTTAAACACCATATATTTT
clone_size: -
v_call: TRBV6-6
d_call: TRBD1
j_call: TRBJ1-3

cdr3_aa: CASSDPPGLTSGEQFF
cdr3_nt: TGTGCCAGCAGTGATCCTCCGGGACTAACGTCGGGGGAGCAGTTCTTC
clone_size: -
v_call: TRBV25-1
d_call: TRBD2
j_call: TRBJ2-1

cdr3_aa: CASSLVLAGTTDTQYF
cdr3_nt: TGTGCCAGCAGCTTAGTTCTAGCGGGAACCACAGATACGCAGTATTTT
clone_size: -
v_call: TRBV7-8
d_call: TRBD2
j_call: TRBJ2-3